Described below is a single T cell receptor (beta chain) sequence and its context. What this receptor recognizes is not known. Base qualities are not at hand, and no much larger clone is one base apart. The immunoSEQ Assay, a bias-controlled multiplex PCR, was used to amplify TCRbeta CDR3 regions from genomic DNA. Regarding the original processing steps: Nucleated cell counts per sample were estimated from amplification of reference gene primers within the assay. To quantify the absolute abundance of each unique TCRbeta CDR3 rearrangement, sequence reads were collapsed and filtered. For each sample, productive Simpson clonality was calculated as the square root of Simpson's diversity index over productive rearrangements. The table was pulled from immuneACCESS by TCRdb, which kept in-frame rearrangements only. Such tables lose some clones; where checked, under half of the loss comes from unresolved V genes, and the rest has no known cause. The DNA gave D and trimming, while V, J and clone size come from that table. In all, the sample holds 300,000 to 450,000 clones, and 80% to 90% of those were seen once. 2.5% to 3.5% of the sample goes to the ten largest clones.

The sample belongs to a study of blood T cell repertoires in COVID-19 (dated by TCRdb to 2018 to 2021). Background for the entire study: Samples covering the acute and convalescent phases of COVID-19 were provided by collaborators in the United States, Italy and Spain. Samples came from the ongoing ImmuneRACE study (first 160 participants) plus 1,254 subjects from 6 global collaborators. Where available, HLA class I and class II types were taken from metadata supplied by the sample provider and were not determined by assay-based typing. Subjects who had been exposed to COVID-19, were actively infected with it, or had recovered from it provided the deeply sampled blood TCRbeta repertoires that made up the dataset. A de-identified subject ID, COVID-19 status, age in years and sex were almost always included in the sample metadata. The prospective study material was composed of cDNA or gDNA derived from T cells, B-cell-depleted T cells, or PBMCs. The repertoires were released in a freely available public database intended as a resource for research on the immune response to SARS-CoV-2. Broader findings and caveats from the paper: Clinical and demographic metadata were provided uncurated, with the amount varying by source and participant.

Based on the germline V gene, the CDR1 and CDR2 sequences are SGHRS and YFSETQ. V drops 4 bases and J drops 5 bases, leaving 12 bases in between. The CDR3, cysteine through phenylalanine, is 13 amino acids long. Only the CDR3 part of the read is kept: 39 bases, read in frame from the first base. One collaborating source in Seattle enrolled patients while the patients were actively infected and followed the patients over time throughout the course of disease. Each collaborating institution followed its own protocols to collect whole blood in K2EDTA tubes. For TCRbeta analysis, collaborator samples were shipped as frozen whole blood, as isolated PBMCs, or as DNA extracted from either sample type.

The sequencing input was peripheral blood. This TCR derives from a woman aged 30 to 39 with COVID-19, enrolled during active disease. The chain is assembled from TRBV5-1 and TRBJ1-2; the D segment cannot be called with confidence. The CDR3 protein is CASSPDGEYGYTF. The DNA is as follows: TGCGCCAGCAGCCCGGATGGAGAGTATGGCTACACCTTC.